These 30 T cell receptor beta chains came from one sample sequenced in a study of blood T cell repertoires in COVID-19 (dated by TCRdb to 2019 to 2021). The library was made by the immunoSEQ multiplex PCR assay. TCRdb's version of the immuneACCESS table is confined to in-frame rearrangements and falls short of the full clone set. An unresolved V gene accounts for under half of the shortfall where checked; the remainder is of unknown origin. The sample table shows more than 200,000 clones, and 86% are seen once. Of the sample, roughly 1.8% is held by the ten largest clones. The sample consisted of peripheral blood. These receptors all stem from a man aged 25 to 40 with active or convalescent COVID-19.

The gene calls are TRBV5-4 and TRBJ2-7; D may be TRBD1 (6 bases). V was trimmed by 4 bases and J by 1 base, leaving 9 bases between them. This CDR3 is 13 amino acids long. The germline gives CDR1 SGHNT, CDR2 YYREEE (reference sequence). CDR3 protein: CASSTGQSYEQYF. The CDR3 DNA follows: TGTGCCAGCAGCACCGGACAGTCCTACGAGCAGTACTTC.

V usage is TRBV30 and J usage is TRBJ2-2; possibly TRBD1 for D (5 bases). This CDR3 comprises 14 residues. With 7 bases removed from V and 4 bases from J, the gap between germline ends came to 16 bases. Germline V gene data show CDR1 as GTSNPN and CDR2 as SVGIG (reference sequence). CDR3 region: CASSQGIATGELFF. The CDR3 nucleotides read TGTGCCTCCAGCCAGGGAATTGCCACCGGGGAGCTGTTTTTT.

The chain recombines TRBV6-5 with TRBJ2-1; 7 nucleotides align to TRBD2. The V segment lost 6 bases and the J segment 6 bases; nucleotides outside the gene matches: 11. Germline assignment: CDR1 MNHEY and CDR2 SVGAGI. CDR3 length: 15 residues. CDR3: CASSQAGIGINEQFF. The CDR3, as DNA: TGTGCCAGCAGCCAAGCGGGGATAGGGATCAATGAGCAGTTCTTC.

This chain connects TRBV19 to TRBJ2-1; possibly TRBD2 for D (7 bases). The CDR3 covers 16 residues. Germline assignment: CDR1 LNHDA and CDR2 SQIVND (reference sequence). Trimming shortened V by 4 bases and J by 1 base, and 14 bases separated the two germline ends. For the CDR3, the DNA is TGTGCCAGTAGTAGAAAGGGGGGGGGATCCTACAATGAGCAGTTCTTC. Translated: CASSRKGGGSYNEQFF.

The chain has TRBV9 and TRBJ1-1, with D possibly matching TRBD1 (5 bases). Looked up from germline, CDR1 is SGDLS and CDR2 is YYNGEE. V was cut by 0 bases and J by 0 bases, with 12 bases left in between. The CDR3 contains 16 residues. CDR3 DNA: TGTGCCAGCAGCGTAGTGGGGGAGGGAATGAACACTGAAGCTTTCTTT. Protein sequence: CASSVVGEGMNTEAFF.

The V call is TRBV27, the J call TRBJ1-1; D may be TRBD1 (5 bases). This CDR3 is built from 15 residues. Germline values: CDR1 MNHEY, CDR2 SMNVEV (reference sequence). Trimming shortened V by 2 bases and J by 0 bases, and 10 bases separated the two germline ends. DNA for the CDR3: TGTGCCAGCAGTTTAGCAGGGTTTGTGAACACTGAAGCTTTCTTT. Translation gives CASSLAGFVNTEAFF.

The V and J genes are TRBV10-3 and TRBJ2-3; no clear D. This CDR3 region has 17 residues. Per the germline V gene, CDR1 is ENHRY and CDR2 is SYGVKD. Trimming removed 3 bases at V and 1 base at J, with 17 bases between. The CDR3 DNA reads TGTGCCATCAGTGACCCTAAAGCTCCTCTGGGCACAGATACGCAGTATTTT. Translated: CAISDPKAPLGTDTQYF.

V gene TRBV3-1 (or the pseudogene TRBV3-2) combines with J gene TRBJ1-1, with TRBD1 identical over 11 bases. This CDR3 spans 13 amino acids. The ends lost 7 bases at V and 5 bases at J; junction bases unmatched: 3. In germline, CDR1 is LGHDT, CDR2 YNNKEL (reference sequence). In nucleotides, the CDR3 is TGTGCCAGCACGGGACAGGGGGTAACTGAAGCTTTCTTT. It specifies CASTGQGVTEAFF.

The V call is TRBV2, the J call TRBJ2-7, with TRBD2 identical over 11 bases. The CDR3 is 16 residues long. Per germline, CDR1 SNHLY and CDR2 FYNNEI. Losses at the gene ends were 4 bases for V and 6 bases for J; bases not matched to a gene: 11. CDR3 sequence: CASSVTYSGGASEQYF. The DNA for the CDR3 is TGTGCCAGCAGTGTGACCTATAGCGGGGGGGCGTCCGAGCAGTACTTC.

The genes are TRBV6-5 and TRBJ1-3; a possible D gene is TRBD1 (5 bases). The CDR3 loop spans 15 amino acids. V lost 6 bases and J 2 bases, leaving 14 bases between the germline ends. Germline assignment: CDR1 MNHEY and CDR2 SVGAGI. Written as DNA, the CDR3 is TGTGCCAGCAGCTTTGAATCAGGGCCTGGAAACACCATATATTTT. Encoded protein: CASSFESGPGNTIYF.

The J gene is TRBJ2-1, the V gene TRBV30; 10 bases agree with TRBD2. In germline, CDR1 is GTSNPN, CDR2 SVGIG (reference sequence). This CDR3 comprises 13 residues. The J segment lost 10 bases and the V segment lost 4 bases, leaving 7 bases of the junction unmatched. CDR3 DNA: TGTGCCTGGACAGCGGGGGGGCCAGGGGAGCAGTTCTTC. Protein: CAWTAGGPGEQFF. Drawing the rest from reference TRBV30 and TRBJ2-1, the complete variable domain is SQTIHQWPATLVQPVGSPLSLECTVEGTSNPNLYWYRQAAGRGLQLLFYSVGIGQISSEVPQNLSASRPQDRQFILSSKKLLLSDSGFYLCAWTAGGPGEQFFGPGTRLTVL.

This clone occurred once. The V gene is TRBV3-1 (or the pseudogene TRBV3-2), the J gene TRBJ2-5; 11 bases align to TRBD2. Germline assignment: CDR1 LGHDT and CDR2 YNNKEL (reference sequence). CDR3 length: 19 amino acids. After removal of 2 bases from V and 4 bases from J, the junction contained 15 bases not matched to a gene. The CDR3 loop is CASSQLTSGGTTTRETQYF. CDR3 DNA: TGTGCCAGCAGCCAACTCACTAGCGGGGGCACGACTACTCGAGAGACCCAGTACTTC.

This clone was counted a few times. This chain uses TRBV7-2 with TRBJ2-7; D is unclear. CDR3 length: 13 residues. V dropped 5 bases and J dropped 3 bases, with 11 bases sitting between them. Germline V gene data show CDR1 as SGHTA and CDR2 as FQGNSA. The CDR3 reads CASSLDSRYEQYF. The CDR3 DNA reads TGTGCCAGCAGCCTCGATTCGCGCTACGAGCAGTACTTC.

The genes are TRBV3-1 (or the pseudogene TRBV3-2) and TRBJ1-2; the D gene is possibly TRBD1 (6 bases). This CDR3 region has 15 residues. V was cut by 3 bases and J by 6 bases, with 17 bases left in between. Germline assignment: CDR1 LGHDT and CDR2 YNNKEL (reference sequence). The CDR3 loop is CASSHQGFGMDGYTF. DNA of the CDR3: TGTGCCAGCAGCCACCAGGGGTTTGGAATGGATGGCTACACCTTC.

The chain employs TRBV4-2 and TRBJ2-3, with 7 bases fitting TRBD2. The J segment lost 3 bases and the V segment lost 2 bases, leaving 5 bases of the junction unmatched. CDR1 and CDR2 from the germline V gene are LGHNA and YNFKEQ. The CDR3 length is 15 residues. As DNA, the CDR3 is TGTGCCAGCAGCCAATTTGGGGGGGGGACAGATACGCAGTATTTT. Translating it yields CASSQFGGGTDTQYF.

The J gene is TRBJ1-1, the V gene TRBV19; TRBD1 agrees at 9 bases. The germline V gene has CDR1 LNHDA and CDR2 SQIVND (reference sequence). The CDR3 is 15 residues long. Unmatched junction bases numbered 7, after V lost 5 bases and J lost 3 bases. As DNA, the CDR3 is TGTGCCAGTAGTCCCGGGACAGGGAGATACACTGAAGCTTTCTTT. Its translation is CASSPGTGRYTEAFF. Combining the CDR3 with reference TRBV19 and TRBJ1-1 gives the whole variable domain DGGITQSPKYLFRKEGQNVTLSCEQNLNHDAMYWYRQDPGQGLRLIYYSQIVNDFQKGDIAEGYSVSREKKESFPLTVTSAQKNPTAFYLCASSPGTGRYTEAFFGQGTRLTVV.

This clone was counted between two and nine times. The CDR3 region is CASSLPGDWTEAFF. The CDR3 coding sequence is TGCGCCAGCTCTCTCCCAGGGGATTGGACTGAAGCTTTCTTT. The rearrangement uses TRBV5-1 and TRBJ1-1; possible D gene TRBD1, 6 bases. The CDR3 sequence is 14 residues long. The V gene lost 7 bases and the J gene lost 5 bases, with 18 bases spanning the gap. Germline CDR1 SGHRS, CDR2 YFSETQ.

This clone appeared a single time. The chain has TRBV15 and TRBJ1-4; TRBD1 is a possible D gene (6 bases). V lost 2 bases and J lost 7, with 20 bases in between. The germline V gene has CDR1 LNHNV and CDR2 YYDKDF (reference sequence). This CDR3 spans 17 amino acids. Written as DNA, the CDR3 is TGTGCCACCAGCAGAACCAGGGAGGGCAGGGGCCCTGAAAAACTGTTTTTT. Protein product: CATSRTREGRGPEKLFF.

This CDR3 reads CAISESEGAQPQHF. The CDR3 coding sequence is TGTGCCATCAGTGAGTCGGAGGGGGCCCAGCCCCAGCATTTT. The chain uses TRBV10-3 and TRBJ1-5; 7 bases agree with TRBD1. V lost 0 bases, J lost 7 bases, and 3 bases stayed unmatched. Looked up from germline, CDR1 is ENHRY and CDR2 is SYGVKD. CDR3 size: 14 residues.

Only a few counts were recorded for this clone. This chain connects TRBV2 to TRBJ2-7, with TRBD1 matching over 8 bases. The CDR3 totals 13 residues. From germline, CDR1 is SNHLY and CDR2 FYNNEI. With 6 bases clipped from V and 2 bases from J, the junction kept 3 bases outside the gene matches. CDR3 residues: CASRKDRAYEQYF. The CDR3 DNA follows: TGTGCCAGCAGAAAGGACAGGGCCTACGAGCAGTACTTC. The full variable domain, completed using reference TRBV2 and TRBJ2-7, is EPEVTQTPSHQVTQMGQEVILRCVPISNHLYFYWYRQILGQKVEFLVSFYNNEISEKSEIFDDQFSVERPDGSNFTLKIRSTKLEDSAMYFCASRKDRAYEQYFGPGTRLTVT.

The gene calls are TRBV11-2 and TRBJ1-5; D remains ambiguous. The CDR3 consists of 15 residues. CDR1 and CDR2 (germline): SGHAT, FQNNGV. Trimming shortened V by 5 bases and J by 1 base, and 12 bases separated the two germline ends. The CDR3 DNA is TGTGCCAGCAGCCCATCTGGAGGGAGCAATCAGCCCCAGCATTTT. It is translated as CASSPSGGSNQPQHF.

Concerning this clone: Other DNA sequences in this sample translate to the same CDR3. The gene calls are TRBV12-3 or TRBV12-4 and TRBJ1-5; no clear D gene. V dropped 6 bases and J dropped 1 base, with 7 bases sitting between them. The CDR3 totals 13 residues. CDR3 in amino acids: CASSLRSNQPQHF. CDR3 sequence (DNA): TGTGCCAGCAGCCTTAGAAGCAATCAGCCCCAGCATTTT.

The chain links TRBV27 to TRBJ1-2; D might be TRBD1 (5 bases). Per germline, CDR1 MNHEY and CDR2 SMNVEV (reference sequence). The CDR3 is 14 amino acids. V was shortened by 6 bases and J by 4 bases, with 15 bases between the two germline ends. Written as DNA, the CDR3 is TGTGCCAGCAGCCTAAGGGGAGCGGGCTATGGCTACACCTTC. This sequence encodes CASSLRGAGYGYTF.

The rearrangement joins TRBV18 to TRBJ1-4; D is unclear. V lost 6 bases, J lost 6 bases, and 11 bases lay in between. Germline CDR1 is KGHSH and CDR2 is LQKENI. The CDR3 contains 13 residues. The CDR3 DNA reads TGTGCCAGCTCGAACCCTTCAGATGAAAAACTGTTTTTT. Its protein product is CASSNPSDEKLFF.

The CDR3 bases are TGCAGCGTTGAAGGGACAGGAGAGTCCACAGATACGCAGTATTTT. Residues: CSVEGTGESTDTQYF. The chain is built from TRBV29-1 and TRBJ2-3; 7 nucleotides agree with TRBD1. Germline lookup yields CDR1 SQVTM and CDR2 ANQGSEA. The V segment lost 1 base and the J segment 2 bases; nucleotides outside the gene matches: 6. The CDR3 covers 15 residues.

This clone was seen just once. The chain carries TRBV7-9 and TRBJ2-5, with 10 positions matching TRBD2. The trim removed 5 bases at V and 2 bases at J, leaving 8 bases unmatched. Germline V gene sequence: CDR1 SEHNR, CDR2 FQNEAQ (reference sequence). This CDR3 is 16 amino acids long. DNA of the CDR3: TGTGCCAGCAGCCGTAGGACTAGCGGATCTCAAGAGACCCAGTACTTC. This gives the protein CASSRRTSGSQETQYF.

This clone was seen a few times. The V and J genes are TRBV10-3 and TRBJ1-2; TRBD1 matches at 7 bases. The CDR3 has 15 amino acids. CDR1 and CDR2 from the germline V gene are ENHRY and SYGVKD. The trim removed 0 bases at V and 4 bases at J, leaving 5 bases unmatched. The CDR3 region is CAISESKGQSYGYTF. CDR3 bases: TGTGCCATCAGTGAGTCGAAGGGACAGAGCTATGGCTACACCTTC.

The chain is built from TRBV9 and TRBJ1-2, with unresolved D. Germline lookup yields CDR1 SGDLS and CDR2 YYNGEE. The length of the CDR3 is 11 residues. V lost 7 bases and J 4 bases, leaving 8 bases between the germline ends. CDR3 loop: CASVGGYGYTF. CDR3 coding DNA: TGTGCCAGCGTCGGAGGCTATGGCTACACCTTC.

The chain recombines TRBV5-6 with TRBJ1-2, with 12 bases identical to TRBD1. V shed 5 bases and J 4 bases; nucleotides not matched to a gene: 9. This CDR3 has 16 amino acids. Germline V CDR1 and CDR2: SGHDT, YYEEEE. The CDR3: CASRPTGQGAFYGYTF. The CDR3 DNA follows: TGTGCCAGCAGGCCGACGGGACAGGGGGCTTTCTATGGCTACACCTTC.

The rearrangement joins TRBV5-6 to TRBJ1-4, with no clear D. V lost 1 base, J lost 2 bases, and 12 bases lay in between. This CDR3 has 16 residues. CDR1 is SGHDT, CDR2 YYEEEE, per germline. CDR3 loop: CASSLRPYSTNEKLFF. DNA for the CDR3: TGTGCCAGCAGCTTGCGCCCGTACTCGACTAATGAAAAACTGTTTTTT.